Described below is a single T cell receptor (beta chain) sequence and its context. At the survey level, the v3.0 immunoSEQ assay was run. Sequenced by immunoSEQ multiplex PCR; TCRdb stores in-frame clones only, minus some. There are about 27,000 clones in the sample; under 85% occur only once, and 11% lies in the top ten. This sample is part of a study of long-term antiretroviral therapy in people with HIV. The germline V gene has CDR1 SNHLY and CDR2 FYNNEI. The CDR3 contains 15 residues. V gave up 0 bases and J gave up 7 bases, with 16 bases separating them. This sequence was found in a man aged 25 to 40 with HIV. This chain links TRBV2 with TRBJ2-7, with a weak D call TRBD1 (5 bases). The sequences come from unsorted PBMCs, collected 2.1 years after starting antiretroviral therapy. The CDR3: CASSEAGQGKLEQYF. The CDR3 DNA reads as TGTGCCAGCAGTGAAGCAGGCCAGGGAAAGTTGGAGCAGTACTTC.